What follows are 26 T cell receptor beta chains derived from one specimen sequenced in a study of T-cell reconstitution after alpha-beta-depleted transplantation in children. The library targeted TCRbeta and was prepared with unique molecular identifiers. TCRdb ran MiXCR on the PCR reads and lists one entry per CDR3 protein. Of around 600,000 distinct CDR3 sequences listed, under 12% were seen once; the top ten hold 4%. The specimen was PBMCs from the stem cell graft donor, collected from the stem cell graft. The origin of the receptors is a human donor who donated a stem cell graft to a child with acute myeloid leukemia.

This clonotype has ten or more counts. At one end, the junction sequence differs from germline, possibly due to a read error. V and J are TRBV20-1 and TRBJ2-1; D is unresolved. Germline V gene lookup returns CDR1 DFQATT and CDR2 SNEGSKA (reference sequence). This CDR3 is 12 amino acids long. Here the CDR3 reads CSARVGSAFVLF. CDR3 coding DNA: TGCAGTGCTAGAGTGGGCTCCGCTTTCGTACTCTTC.

This clonotype turned up a few times. In DNA form, the CDR3 reads TGTGCCAGCAGCCAGGCTAGCGGGAGAGCCTACGAGCAGTACTTC. Its protein is CASSQASGRAYEQYF. The V gene is TRBV6-1, the J gene TRBJ2-7; TRBD2 matches 10 bases. The CDR3 sequence is 15 residues long. Germline-derived CDR1 and CDR2 are MNHNS and SASEGT. With V trimmed by 6 bases and J by 2 bases, 7 bases remained unmatched.

The table lists this clonotype with many counts. This chain joins TRBV5-5 and TRBJ2-7; no reliable D call. CDR3 length: 11 amino acids. CDR1 and CDR2 (germline): SGHKS, YYEKEE (reference sequence). V lost 5 bases and J 3 bases, leaving 6 bases between the germline ends. The CDR3 loop is CASRLNYEQYF. CDR3 DNA: TGTGCCAGCAGACTGAACTACGAGCAGTACTTC.

The table lists this clonotype with a few counts. The chain couples TRBV20-1 to TRBJ2-7; 9 bases are shared with TRBD2. The CDR3 sequence is 12 residues long. Germline assignment: CDR1 DFQATT and CDR2 SNEGSKA (reference sequence). The ends lost 4 bases at V and 8 bases at J; junction bases unmatched: 6. CDR3 nucleotides: TGCAGTGCTATAGCGGGAGAAAGTCAGCAGTACTTC. Translation gives CSAIAGESQQYF.

This clonotype was detected a few times. This rearrangement joins TRBV7-9 to TRBJ2-5, with D maybe TRBD2 (6 bases). The V end was cut by 0 bases, the J end by 0 bases, with 8 bases between. Germline CDR1 is SEHNR and CDR2 is FQNEAQ (reference sequence). This CDR3 spans 15 amino acids. CDR3 coding DNA: TGTGCCAGCAGCTTAGCGGCGGGAAACCAAGAGACCCAGTACTTC. Translated: CASSLAAGNQETQYF.

The chain joins TRBV6-5 to TRBJ2-7; TRBD2 might be the D (5 bases). Per the germline V gene, CDR1 is MNHEY and CDR2 is SVGAGI. The CDR3 runs to 18 residues. Trimming pared 4 bases from V and 1 base from J, leaving 23 bases between. This CDR3 is CASSSRAPTELSSYEQYF. In DNA form, the CDR3 reads TGTGCCAGCAGTTCGCGGGCTCCGACCGAACTCTCATCCTACGAGCAGTACTTC.

The chain carries TRBV7-3 and TRBJ2-3; 10 bases fit TRBD2. Unmatched junction bases numbered 6, after V lost 5 bases and J lost 4 bases. Germline V gene data show CDR1 as SGHTA and CDR2 as FQGTGA. This CDR3 has 15 amino acids. CDR3 loop: CASSKAGGPADTQYF. CDR3 in DNA: TGTGCCAGCAGCAAAGCGGGAGGGCCTGCAGATACGCAGTATTTT.

This clonotype was counted many times. V usage is TRBV6-5 and J usage is TRBJ2-1; D is perhaps TRBD2 (6 bases). The length of the CDR3 is 12 residues. Between the trimmed V and J ends, which lost 6 bases and 15 bases, there was a span of 18 bases. The germline V gene encodes CDR1 MNHEY and CDR2 SVGAGI. In DNA, the CDR3 is TGTGCCAGCAGCCCCGGGGGACCGTCGTGGTTCTTC. Amino acids: CASSPGGPSWFF.

The chain couples TRBV29-1 to TRBJ2-7, with 10 bases lining up with TRBD2. Germline CDR1 reads SQVTM; CDR2 reads ANQGSEA. The CDR3 has 14 amino acids. Trimming cost V 7 bases and J 1 base; bases outside gene matches: 7. The CDR3 DNA is TGCAGCGCTATTCAGCGGGAGGGGTCCTACGAGCAGTACTTC. Translating gives CSAIQREGSYEQYF.

The chain recombines TRBV15 with TRBJ2-1; D may be TRBD1 (6 bases). Germline-derived CDR1 and CDR2 are LNHNV and YYDKDF (reference sequence). CDR3 length: 15 amino acids. V was clipped by 1 base and J by 5 bases, with 12 bases between them. CDR3 in amino acids: CATSRAGTHNNEQFF. Written as DNA, the CDR3 is TGTGCCACCAGCAGAGCCGGGACACATAACAATGAGCAGTTCTTC. Using reference TRBV15 and TRBJ2-1 for the parts outside the CDR3, the full variable domain is DAMVIQNPRYQVTQFGKPVTLSCSQTLNHNVMYWYQQKSSQAPKLLFHYYDKDFNNEADTPDNFQSRRPNTSFCFLDIRSPGLGDTAMYLCATSRAGTHNNEQFFGPGTRLTVL.

Comment on this clonotype: A much larger clone differs by one base, so this may be a read error. The chain uses TRBV5-6 and TRBJ2-2; D may match TRBD1 or TRBD2 (5 bases each). V lost 2 bases, J lost 6 bases, and 11 bases lay in between. Germline assignment: CDR1 SGHDT and CDR2 YYEEEE. CDR3 length: 14 residues. CDR3 in amino acids: CASSFRGDAGELFF. In nucleotides, the CDR3 is TGTGCCAGCAGCTTTAGGGGAGACGCCGGGGAGCTGTTTTTT.

A few counts support this clonotype. This chain uses TRBV2 with TRBJ2-6; D is uncertain. CDR1 SNHLY and CDR2 FYNNEI come from the germline V gene. This CDR3 comprises 15 residues. V lost 4 bases to trimming and J lost 4 bases, with 11 bases between them. DNA of the CDR3: TGTGCCAGCAGTGTTTTGGTGGGAGGGGCCAACGTCCTGACTTTC. Its protein is CASSVLVGGANVLTF.

The chain recombines TRBV6-1 with TRBJ2-5; D gene unclear. The CDR3 is made up of 11 amino acids. CDR1 is MNHNS, CDR2 SASEGT, per germline. Between the trimmed V and J ends, which lost 7 bases and 4 bases, there was a span of 7 bases. CDR3 in DNA: TGTGCCAGCATGTTTTTAGAGACCCAGTACTTC. Amino acid sequence: CASMFLETQYF.

At least ten counts were recorded for this clonotype. The rearrangement joins TRBV20-1 to TRBJ2-5; weak D call: TRBD1 (6 bases). Deletions cut 6 bases from V and 1 base from J, with 18 bases between. Germline V lookup: CDR1 DFQATT, CDR2 SNEGSKA (reference sequence). The CDR3 sequence is 15 residues long. The CDR3: CSAQQQGVVQETQYF. Written as DNA, the CDR3 is TGCAGTGCCCAACAACAGGGCGTAGTCCAAGAGACCCAGTACTTC.

This chain joins TRBV28 and TRBJ2-5; D is uncertain. The CDR3 has 14 amino acids. Trimming removed 3 bases at V and 2 bases at J, with 10 bases between. Germline V gene lookup returns CDR1 MDHEN and CDR2 SYDVKM. CDR3 DNA sequence: TGTGCCAGCAGTTTTTTACAGTGGCAAGAGACCCAGTACTTC. Its protein is CASSFLQWQETQYF.

This clonotype was observed many times. The rearrangement joins TRBV24-1 to TRBJ2-3; D is undetermined. V lost 3 bases to trimming and J lost 4 bases, with 4 bases between them. This CDR3 region has 12 residues. Germline CDR1 is KGHDR and CDR2 is SFDVKD. CDR3 amino acids: CATSDPADTQYF. CDR3 nucleotide sequence: TGTGCCACCAGTGATCCAGCAGATACGCAGTATTTT.

This clonotype was observed many times. The J gene is TRBJ2-1, the V gene TRBV10-3; the match to TRBD2 covers 8 bases. With 4 bases clipped from V and 4 bases from J, the junction kept 6 bases outside the gene matches. The CDR3 runs 15 residues. Germline V gene lookup returns CDR1 ENHRY and CDR2 SYGVKD. This CDR3 is CAISVGSGDYNEQFF. The CDR3 DNA reads TGTGCCATCAGTGTAGGTAGCGGGGATTACAATGAGCAGTTCTTC.

The chain is built from TRBV5-1 and TRBJ2-1; 13 bases align to TRBD2. With 4 bases clipped from V and 9 bases from J, the junction kept 10 bases outside the gene matches. The V gene's germline CDR1 is SGHRS and CDR2 YFSETQ. The length of the CDR3 is 16 residues. The CDR3: CASSPGLAGPMGEQFF. In DNA form, the CDR3 reads TGCGCCAGCAGCCCGGGACTAGCGGGACCCATGGGTGAGCAGTTCTTC.

This clonotype was recorded a few times. This sequence joins TRBV4-3 and TRBJ2-1; 13 nucleotides match TRBD2. The V segment lost 0 bases and the J segment 9 bases; nucleotides outside the gene matches: 2. This CDR3 spans 15 amino acids. Germline assignment: CDR1 LGHNA and CDR2 YSLEER. Here the CDR3 reads CASSQEWTSGSEQFF. CDR3 DNA: TGCGCCAGCAGCCAAGAGTGGACTAGCGGGAGTGAGCAGTTCTTC.

This clonotype was observed a few times. CDR3 DNA: TGCAGTGCTCGGCGGGGGACTAGCGGGAGAAATGAGCAGTTCTTC. Translating gives CSARRGTSGRNEQFF. V gene TRBV20-1 combines with J gene TRBJ2-1, with 14 positions matching TRBD2. Germline loops: CDR1 DFQATT, CDR2 SNEGSKA (reference sequence). J lost 7 bases, V lost 5 bases, and 7 bases had no gene match. The CDR3 length is 15 residues.

The chain uses TRBV20-1 and TRBJ1-5; D may be TRBD1 (5 bases). This CDR3 spans 13 amino acids. CDR1 DFQATT and CDR2 SNEGSKA come from the germline V gene (reference sequence). V lost 3 bases to trimming and J lost 5 bases, with 11 bases between them. This CDR3 is CSARRGRDQPQHF. The CDR3 region has the DNA TGCAGTGCTAGGCGGGGGAGGGATCAGCCCCAGCATTTT.

This clonotype turned up a few times. The J gene is TRBJ2-7, the V gene TRBV20-1; no clear D gene. The germline V and J ends were trimmed by 0 bases and 1 base, with 10 bases remaining between them. Germline lookup yields CDR1 DFQATT and CDR2 SNEGSKA (reference sequence). This CDR3 comprises 14 residues. This CDR3 is CSAREGWGSYEQYF. CDR3 nucleotide sequence: TGCAGTGCTAGAGAGGGGTGGGGATCCTACGAGCAGTACTTC.

V is TRBV28 and J is TRBJ2-2; D possibly corresponds to TRBD2 (6 bases). V was cut by 6 bases and J by 2 bases, with 16 bases left in between. CDR3 length equals 16 residues. The V gene's germline CDR1 is MDHEN and CDR2 SYDVKM. The CDR3 loop is CASRALTGLNTGELFF. CDR3 DNA sequence: TGTGCCAGCAGGGCCTTGACGGGACTCAACACCGGGGAGCTGTTTTTT.

This clonotype turned up a few times. CDR3 loop: CASSLGSGRDIQYF. CDR3 in DNA: TGTGCCAGCAGTTTAGGGAGCGGGAGGGACATTCAGTACTTC. The chain couples TRBV12-3 or TRBV12-4 to TRBJ2-4, with 10 bases matching TRBD2. The J segment lost 8 bases and the V segment lost 1 base, leaving 2 bases of the junction unmatched. The CDR3 is 14 amino acids.

The chain carries TRBV7-8 and TRBJ2-1; TRBD2 agrees at 13 bases. The CDR3 has 16 amino acids. V was clipped by 5 bases and J by 7 bases; unmatched bases: 8. From germline, CDR1 is SGHVS and CDR2 FQNEAQ. Written as DNA, the CDR3 is TGTGCCAGCAGCCCCCGGACTAGCGGGAGAACAAATGAGCAGTTCTTC. Residues: CASSPRTSGRTNEQFF.

A few counts support this clonotype. One junction end does not reproduce the germline sequence, and a read error may be involved. V usage is TRBV7-7 and J usage is TRBJ2-2, with D perhaps matching TRBD1 (5 bases). Germline CDR1 SSHAT, CDR2 FNYEAQ (reference sequence). This CDR3 has 14 amino acids. This chain's CDR3 is CASTLAGLTGELFF. CDR3 in DNA: TGTGCTAGCACCTTGGCAGGGCTCACCGGGGAGCTGTTTTTT.